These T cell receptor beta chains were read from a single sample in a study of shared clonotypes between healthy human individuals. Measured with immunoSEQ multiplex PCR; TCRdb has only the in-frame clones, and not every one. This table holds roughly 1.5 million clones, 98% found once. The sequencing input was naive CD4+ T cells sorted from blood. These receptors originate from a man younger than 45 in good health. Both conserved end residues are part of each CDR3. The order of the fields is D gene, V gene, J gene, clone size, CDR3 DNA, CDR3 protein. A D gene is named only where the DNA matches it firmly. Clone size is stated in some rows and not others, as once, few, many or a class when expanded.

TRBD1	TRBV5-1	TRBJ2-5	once	TGCGCCAGCAATATCCGGGACAGGCATCAAGAGACCCAGTACTTC	CASNIRDRHQETQYF
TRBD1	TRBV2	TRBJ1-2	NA	TGTGCCAGCAGCGAGAGAGGGGGCGACTATGGCTACACCTTC	CASSERGGDYGYTF
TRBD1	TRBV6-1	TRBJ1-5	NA	TGTGCCAGCAGTATAGACAGGGGGAGCAATCAGCCCCAGCATTTT	CASSIDRGSNQPQHF
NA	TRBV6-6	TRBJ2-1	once	TGTGCCACAAGCTCCTACAATGAGCAGTTCTTC	CATSSYNEQFF
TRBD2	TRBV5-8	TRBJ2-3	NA	TGTGCCAGCAGCCTTCGGGTAGCGGGAGTCACAGATACGCAGTATTTT	CASSLRVAGVTDTQYF
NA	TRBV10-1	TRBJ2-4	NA	TGCGCCAGTGGACCGATTAAAAACATTCAGTACTTC	CASGPIKNIQYF
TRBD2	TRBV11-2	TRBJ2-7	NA	TGTGCCAGCAGGTGGACTAGCGGTAGCTCCTACGAGCAGTACTTC	CASRWTSGSSYEQYF
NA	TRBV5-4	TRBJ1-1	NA	TGTGCCAGCACTCTGAGGGGGAGAACTGAAGCTTTCTTT	CASTLRGRTEAFF
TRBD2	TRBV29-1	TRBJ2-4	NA	TGCAGCGTTGAAGTAAGGGGAGGGGCCAAAAACATTCAGTACTTC	CSVEVRGGAKNIQYF
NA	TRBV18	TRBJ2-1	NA	TGTGCCAGCTCACCGAACAGGGCGAGCTCCTACAATGAGCAGTTCTTC	CASSPNRASSYNEQFF
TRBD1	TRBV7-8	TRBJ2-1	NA	TGTGCCAGCAGCGTGGGACAGGAAGTCTACAATGAGCAGTTCTTC	CASSVGQEVYNEQFF
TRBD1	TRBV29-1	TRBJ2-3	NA	TGCAGCGCACGCTGGACAGGGGGGAGCACAGATACGCAGTATTTT	CSARWTGGSTDTQYF
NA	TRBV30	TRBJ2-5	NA	TGTGCCTGGAGTCGGCAACAGGGACAAGAGACCCAGTACTTC	CAWSRQQGQETQYF
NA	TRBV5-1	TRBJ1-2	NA	TGCGCCAGCAGCTTTGGCCCCGGGACGTTGCGGGGCTACACCTTC	CASSFGPGTLRGYTF
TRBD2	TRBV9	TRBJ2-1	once	TGTGCCAGCAGCGCAGATCCACCGGGAGGCCTCTTAGATGAGCAGTTCTTC	CASSADPPGGLLDEQFF
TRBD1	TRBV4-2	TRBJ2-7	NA	TGTGCCAGCAGCCAAGATAGGGACAGGGAATACGAGCAGTACTTC	CASSQDRDREYEQYF
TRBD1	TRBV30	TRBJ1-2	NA	TGTGCCCGAGGGACAGGTTATAACTATGGCTACACCTTC	CARGTGYNYGYTF
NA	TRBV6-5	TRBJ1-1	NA	TGTGCCAGCAGCTGGCGGGCCGGGATGAACACTGAAGCTTTCTTT	CASSWRAGMNTEAFF
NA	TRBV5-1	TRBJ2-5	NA	TGCGCCAGCAGCCAGAACCCGACAGCTATCCAAGAGACCCAGTACTTC	CASSQNPTAIQETQYF
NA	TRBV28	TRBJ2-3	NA	TGTGCCAGCATCTCCTTGGTGGGTGATACGCAGTATTTT	CASISLVGDTQYF
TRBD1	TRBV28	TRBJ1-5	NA	TGTGCCAGCAGTCCCTTCCCGACAGGGGCGCCCAATCAGCCCCAGCATTTT	CASSPFPTGAPNQPQHF
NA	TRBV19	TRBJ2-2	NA	TGTGCCAGTAAAGCCTTGAACACCGGGGAGCTGTTTTTT	CASKALNTGELFF
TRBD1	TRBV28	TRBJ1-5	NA	TGTGCCAGCAGAGCCCGGGACAGGGGAGGCGGACAGCCCCAGCATTTT	CASRARDRGGGQPQHF
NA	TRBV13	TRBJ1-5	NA	TGTGCCAGCAGCTCCCGGGGGTCGGCCCAGCATTTT	CASSSRGSAQHF
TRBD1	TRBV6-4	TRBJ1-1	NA	TGTGCCAGCAATACACCACACCCGACAGGGATGAACACTGAAGCTTTCTTT	CASNTPHPTGMNTEAFF
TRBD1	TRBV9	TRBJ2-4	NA	TGTGCCAGCAGCCCACGGACAGGGGACTACGACATTCAGTACTTC	CASSPRTGDYDIQYF
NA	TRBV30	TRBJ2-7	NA	TGTGCCTGGAGTGTAGGCCTGGTCGGCGAGCAGTACTTC	CAWSVGLVGEQYF